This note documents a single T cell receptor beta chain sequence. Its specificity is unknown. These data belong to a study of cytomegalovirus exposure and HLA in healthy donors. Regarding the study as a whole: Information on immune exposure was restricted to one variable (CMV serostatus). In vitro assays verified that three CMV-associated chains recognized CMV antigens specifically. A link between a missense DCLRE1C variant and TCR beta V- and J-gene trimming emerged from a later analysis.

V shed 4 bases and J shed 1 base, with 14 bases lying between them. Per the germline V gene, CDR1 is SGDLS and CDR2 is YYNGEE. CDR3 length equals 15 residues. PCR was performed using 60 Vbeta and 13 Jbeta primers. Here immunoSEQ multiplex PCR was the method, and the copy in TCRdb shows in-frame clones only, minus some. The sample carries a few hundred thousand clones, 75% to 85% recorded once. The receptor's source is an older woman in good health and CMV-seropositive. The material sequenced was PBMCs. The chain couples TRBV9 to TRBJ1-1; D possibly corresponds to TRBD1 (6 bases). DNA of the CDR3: TGTGCCAGCAGCCCCCAGAGGACAGAGAACACTGAAGCTTTCTTT. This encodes CASSPQRTENTEAFF.